The 20 T cell receptor beta chains in this list originate from one sample, sequenced in a study of memory CD4+ T cells and cytomegalovirus serostatus. Profiled with immunoSEQ multiplex PCR; TCRdb holds only in-frame clones, not every one. The table lists tens of thousands of clones, approximately 77% of them singletons. The sort gate was single viable CD3+CD4+CD8-CD45RO+ cells for memory CD4+ T cells. Material for sequencing was memory CD4+ T cells from blood. The receptors derive from an adult in good health and CMV-seronegative. Some clones in this sample may be carry-over from other donors' samples.

The chain joins TRBV28 to TRBJ1-5; D not certain. The CDR3 sequence is 14 residues long. Germline V gene data show CDR1 as MDHEN and CDR2 as SYDVKM. Trimming shortened V by 5 bases and J by 6 bases, and 14 bases separated the two germline ends. For the CDR3, the DNA is TGTGCCAGCAGTCTACCTGGGTACGGTCAGCCCCAGCATTTT. It codes for CASSLPGYGQPQHF.

The chain couples TRBV4-2 to TRBJ2-3; 8 nucleotides match TRBD2. The CDR3 totals 14 residues. Germline V CDR1 and CDR2: LGHNA, YNFKEQ. With V trimmed by 0 bases and J by 13 bases, 9 bases remained unmatched. CDR3 in DNA: TGTGCCAGCAGCCAAGATCGACGGGAGGGCGTTGAGTATTTT. Residues: CASSQDRREGVEYF.

The CDR3 protein is CASQGYYSGNTIYF. The CDR3 DNA reads as TGTGCCTCGCAGGGGTACTACTCTGGAAACACCATATATTTT. This chain links TRBV30 with TRBJ1-3; D may be TRBD1 (6 bases). The germline CDR1 and CDR2 sequences are GTSNPN and SVGIG (reference sequence). This CDR3 comprises 14 residues. V lost 7 bases and J 0 bases, leaving 13 bases between the germline ends.

This clone has only one observation. The gene calls are TRBV19 and TRBJ1-5; D not resolved. CDR3 length: 14 residues. CDR1 is LNHDA, CDR2 SQIVND, per germline (reference sequence). V was clipped by 5 bases and J by 5 bases, with 13 bases between them. This chain's CDR3 is CASSAVSLYQPQHF. CDR3 nucleotides: TGTGCCAGTAGTGCGGTCAGCCTCTATCAGCCCCAGCATTTT.

The V call is TRBV29-1, the J call TRBJ2-3, with 9 bases fitting TRBD2. V gave up 6 bases and J gave up 2 bases; unmatched junction bases: 6. The CDR3 has 14 residues. Per germline, CDR1 SQVTM and CDR2 ANQGSEA. The CDR3 spells CSVKGTSITDTQYF. In DNA form, the CDR3 reads TGCAGCGTAAAGGGGACTAGCATCACAGATACGCAGTATTTT.

This clone has a single count. The rearrangement links TRBV7-2 to TRBJ2-3; D call uncertain. Between the trimmed V and J ends, which lost 5 bases and 6 bases, there was a span of 15 bases. The CDR3 is made up of 14 amino acids. Germline V lookup: CDR1 SGHTA, CDR2 FQGNSA. CDR3 sequence (DNA): TGTGCCAGCAGCCCCCCGGGTTTTTCGGATACGCAGTATTTT. Encoded protein: CASSPPGFSDTQYF.

This chain joins TRBV5-1 and TRBJ2-7, with 10 bases matching TRBD1. Germline V CDR1 and CDR2: SGHRS, YFSETQ. This CDR3 region has 14 residues. Trimming cost V 4 bases and J 6 bases; bases outside gene matches: 7. The CDR3 reads CASSGDRGPPEQYF. DNA of the CDR3: TGCGCCAGCAGCGGGGACAGGGGCCCCCCCGAGCAGTACTTC.

This sequence joins TRBV10-3 and TRBJ1-2, with 9 nucleotides matching TRBD1. V gave up 3 bases and J gave up 4 bases; unmatched junction bases: 6. CDR3 length equals 15 residues. Germline V gives CDR1 ENHRY, CDR2 SYGVKD. CDR3 in DNA: TGTGCCATCAGTGAAAGGGGACAGGGTACCTATGGCTACACCTTC. Translating it yields CAISERGQGTYGYTF.

The chain employs TRBV28 and TRBJ1-5; D is ambiguous. With 4 bases removed from V and 7 bases from J, the gap between germline ends came to 17 bases. The CDR3 sequence is 15 residues long. Looked up from germline, CDR1 is MDHEN and CDR2 is SYDVKM. CDR3 nucleotide sequence: TGTGCCAGCAGTTATGCATGGCGGGTAGGGCAGCCCCAGCATTTT. Translating gives CASSYAWRVGQPQHF.

The chain combines TRBV9 with TRBJ2-3; TRBD1 might be the D (5 bases). The germline V and J ends were trimmed by 3 bases and 8 bases, with 13 bases remaining between them. Looked up from germline, CDR1 is SGDLS and CDR2 is YYNGEE. The CDR3 is made up of 13 amino acids. The CDR3 coding sequence is TGTGCCAGCAGCGCTGGGTTTAGGGGTACGCAGTATTTT. Amino acids: CASSAGFRGTQYF.

This chain links TRBV7-6 with TRBJ2-7; 8 nucleotides align to TRBD2. The V gene end was trimmed by 4 bases and the J gene end by 3 bases; junction bases not matched to a gene: 5. Germline V lookup: CDR1 SGHVS, CDR2 FNYEAQ. The CDR3 covers 14 residues. DNA of the CDR3: TGTGCCAGCAGCTCCGGGACTAGAGGCTACGAGCAGTACTTC. Translation gives CASSSGTRGYEQYF. Full variable domain (remainder filled in from reference TRBV7-6 and TRBJ2-7): GAGVSQSPRYKVTKRGQDVALRCDPISGHVSLYWYRQALGQGPEFLTYFNYEAQQDKSGLPNDRFSAERPEGSISTLTIQRTEQRDSAMYRCASSSGTRGYEQYFGPGTRLTVT.

This rearrangement joins TRBV6-5 to TRBJ2-2; D is perhaps TRBD1 or TRBD2 (6 bases each). CDR3 length: 15 amino acids. Germline values: CDR1 MNHEY, CDR2 SVGAGI. Trimming cost V 2 bases and J 7 bases, with 14 bases left between them. The CDR3 loop reads CASSYGRGSGGELFF. The CDR3 nucleotides are TGTGCCAGCAGTTACGGCAGGGGTAGCGGCGGGGAGCTGTTTTTT.

Only one count was recorded for this clone. The rearrangement uses TRBV2 and TRBJ2-1; TRBD2 aligns across 8 bases. This CDR3 contains 15 residues. Trimming cost V 6 bases and J 3 bases; bases outside gene matches: 7. Germline assignment: CDR1 SNHLY and CDR2 FYNNEI. The chain's CDR3 is CASSAGLGDYNEQFF. The CDR3 nucleotides are TGTGCCAGCAGCGCGGGACTAGGTGACTACAATGAGCAGTTCTTC.

In DNA form, the CDR3 reads TGTGCCAGCAGCAGTGGGGACAGATCCTATGGCTACACCTTC. Translated, it gives CASSSGDRSYGYTF. The genes are TRBV28 and TRBJ1-2, with 7 bases lining up with TRBD1. Germline V gene sequence: CDR1 MDHEN, CDR2 SYDVKM. J lost 4 bases, V lost 6 bases, and 8 bases had no gene match. The CDR3 runs to 14 residues.

This clone was counted between two and nine times. The CDR3 coding sequence is TGTGCCAGTAGTAGCGGCGTTTCCTACGAGCAGTACTTC. Its translation is CASSSGVSYEQYF. The chain employs TRBV19 and TRBJ2-7; D ambiguous. CDR1 is LNHDA, CDR2 SQIVND, per germline (reference sequence). Trimming cost V 4 bases and J 1 base, with 8 bases left between them. The CDR3 is 13 residues long.

This chain connects TRBV9 to TRBJ2-3; D unclear. Germline CDR1 and CDR2: SGDLS and YYNGEE. With 4 bases removed from V and 6 bases from J, the gap between germline ends came to 15 bases. This CDR3 is built from 14 residues. Written as DNA, the CDR3 is TGTGCCAGCAGCTTCCATCATGCAGACGATACGCAGTATTTT. The encoded protein is CASSFHHADDTQYF. The full variable domain, with the rest looked up from reference TRBV9 and TRBJ2-3, is DSGVTQTPKHLITATGQRVTLRCSPRSGDLSVYWYQQSLDQGLQFLIQYYNGEERAKGNILERFSAQQFPDLHSELNLSSLELGDSALYFCASSFHHADDTQYFGPGTRLTVL.

This clone was detected only a few times. DNA of the CDR3: TGTGCCAGCAGCTTTGCGGTGGCAGATACGCAGTATTTT. This sequence encodes CASSFAVADTQYF. This sequence joins TRBV7-2 and TRBJ2-3; D is undetermined. The V and J ends lost 3 bases and 4 bases respectively, with 8 bases between them. The length of the CDR3 is 13 residues. Germline assignment: CDR1 SGHTA and CDR2 FQGNSA.

The chain uses TRBV2 and TRBJ1-2; D not resolved. Trimming took off 5 bases at V and 8 bases at J, with 21 bases between the two ends. The CDR3 runs to 15 residues. Germline values: CDR1 SNHLY, CDR2 FYNNEI. This chain's CDR3 is CASSRNPNPSRGYTF. The CDR3 coding sequence is TGTGCCAGCAGTCGGAACCCTAACCCCTCGAGGGGCTACACCTTC.

This clone showed up just a few times. The chain joins TRBV7-8 to TRBJ1-1; 8 bases fit TRBD1. The CDR3 length is 16 residues. In germline, CDR1 is SGHVS, CDR2 FQNEAQ. With 5 bases clipped from V and 5 bases from J, the junction kept 13 bases outside the gene matches. Here the CDR3 reads CASSLNPRGRGTEAFF. The DNA of the CDR3 is TGTGCCAGCAGCCTAAACCCCAGGGGGCGAGGGACTGAAGCTTTCTTT.

The chain carries TRBV7-2 and TRBJ1-5; possible D gene TRBD1, 5 bases. V shed 4 bases and J shed 2 bases, with 15 bases lying between them. This CDR3 region has 16 residues. CDR1 is SGHTA, CDR2 FQGNSA, per germline. CDR3 region: CASSSSWDGGNQPQHF. The CDR3 DNA follows: TGTGCCAGCAGCTCTTCATGGGACGGAGGCAATCAGCCCCAGCATTTT.